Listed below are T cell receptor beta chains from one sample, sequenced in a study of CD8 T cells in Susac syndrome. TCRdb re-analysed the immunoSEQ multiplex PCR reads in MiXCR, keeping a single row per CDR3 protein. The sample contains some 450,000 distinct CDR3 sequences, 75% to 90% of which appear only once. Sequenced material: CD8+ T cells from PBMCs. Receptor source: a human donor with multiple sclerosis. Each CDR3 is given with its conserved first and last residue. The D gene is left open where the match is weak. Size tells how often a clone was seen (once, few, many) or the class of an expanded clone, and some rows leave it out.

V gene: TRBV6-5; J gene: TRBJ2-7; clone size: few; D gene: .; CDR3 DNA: TGTGCCAGCAGTTACGGGACGGGGGCAGATCGGCAGTACTTC; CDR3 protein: CASSYGTGADRQYF
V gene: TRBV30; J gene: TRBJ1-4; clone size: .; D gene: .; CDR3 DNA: TGTGCCTGGCAGACCGCCGCAACTAATGAAAAACTGTTTTTT; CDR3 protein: CAWQTAATNEKLFF
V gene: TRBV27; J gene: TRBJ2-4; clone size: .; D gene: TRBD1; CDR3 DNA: TGTGCCAGCAGTCAAAGCTGGGGACAGGGAAACATTCAGTACTTC; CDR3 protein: CASSQSWGQGNIQYF
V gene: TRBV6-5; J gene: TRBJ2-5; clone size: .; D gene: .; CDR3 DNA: TGTGCCAGCACCACAGGGGCGGGGGTCCGCGAGACCCAGTACTTC; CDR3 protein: CASTTGAGVRETQYF
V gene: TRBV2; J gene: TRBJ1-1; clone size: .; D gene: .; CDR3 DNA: TGTGCCAGCATCCCAGTTGGGGGGCTGGAGGCTTTCTTT; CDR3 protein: CASIPVGGLEAFF
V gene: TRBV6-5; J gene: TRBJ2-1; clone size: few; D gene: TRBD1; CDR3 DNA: TGTGCCAGCAGTTACTCGTACGGACAGGGAAACAATGAGCAGTTCTTC; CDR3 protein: CASSYSYGQGNNEQFF
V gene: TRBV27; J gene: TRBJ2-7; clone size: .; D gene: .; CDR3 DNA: TGTGCCAGCAGTTTAAACCTTGGTGCCTACGAGCAGTACTTC; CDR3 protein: CASSLNLGAYEQYF
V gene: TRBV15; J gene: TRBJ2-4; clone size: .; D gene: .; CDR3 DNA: TGTGCCACCAGCCTCCCCCGACAGTCCGCTTGGGTTCAGTACTTC; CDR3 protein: CATSLPRQSAWVQYF
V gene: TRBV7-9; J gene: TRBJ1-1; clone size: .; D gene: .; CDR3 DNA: TGTGCCAGCAGCTTTGGTTCCCACACTGAAGCTTTCTTT; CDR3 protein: CASSFGSHTEAFF
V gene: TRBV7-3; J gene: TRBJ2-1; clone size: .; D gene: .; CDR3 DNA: TGTGCCAGCAGCTTAGGGGGGCCACTCAATGAGCAGTTCTTC; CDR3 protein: CASSLGGPLNEQFF
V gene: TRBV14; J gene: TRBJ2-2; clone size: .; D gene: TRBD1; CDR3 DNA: TGTGCCAGCAGCACAGACAGGGCGTACACCGGGGAGCTGTTTTTT; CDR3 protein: CASSTDRAYTGELFF